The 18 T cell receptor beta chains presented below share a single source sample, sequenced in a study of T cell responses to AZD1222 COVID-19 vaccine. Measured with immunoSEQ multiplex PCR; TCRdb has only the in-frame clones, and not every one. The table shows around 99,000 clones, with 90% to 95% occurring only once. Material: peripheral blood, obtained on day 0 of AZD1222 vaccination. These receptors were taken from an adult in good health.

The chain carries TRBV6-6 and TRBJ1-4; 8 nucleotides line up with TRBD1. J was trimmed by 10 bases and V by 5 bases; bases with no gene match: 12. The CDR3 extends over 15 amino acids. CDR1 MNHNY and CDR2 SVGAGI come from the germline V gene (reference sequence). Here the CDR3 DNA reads TGTGCCAGCAGTCCGAACCGGGACAGGTCTGGAAAACTGTTTTTT. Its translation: CASSPNRDRSGKLFF.

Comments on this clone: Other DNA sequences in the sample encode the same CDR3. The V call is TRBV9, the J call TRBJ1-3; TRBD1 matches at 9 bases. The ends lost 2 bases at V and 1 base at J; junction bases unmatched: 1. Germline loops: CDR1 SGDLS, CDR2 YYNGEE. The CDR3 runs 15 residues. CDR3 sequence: CASSVGQGSGNTIYF. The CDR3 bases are TGTGCCAGCAGCGTCGGACAGGGGTCTGGAAACACCATATATTTT.

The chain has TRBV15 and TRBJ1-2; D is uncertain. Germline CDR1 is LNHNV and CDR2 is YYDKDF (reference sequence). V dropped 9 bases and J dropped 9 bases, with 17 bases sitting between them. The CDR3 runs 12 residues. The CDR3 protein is CATGRDLLSYTF. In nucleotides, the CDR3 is TGTGCCACGGGCAGAGACCTATTGAGCTACACCTTC.

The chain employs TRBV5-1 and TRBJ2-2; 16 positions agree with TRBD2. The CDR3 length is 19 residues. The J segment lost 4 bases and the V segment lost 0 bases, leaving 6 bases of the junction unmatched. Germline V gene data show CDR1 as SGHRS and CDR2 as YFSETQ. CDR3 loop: CASSLAGTSGGAGTGELFF. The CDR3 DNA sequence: TGCGCCAGCAGCTTGGCTGGGACTAGCGGGGGGGCCGGCACCGGGGAGCTGTTTTTT. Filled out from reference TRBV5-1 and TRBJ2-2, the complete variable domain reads KAGVTQTPRYLIKTRGQQVTLSCSPISGHRSVSWYQQTPGQGLQFLFEYFSETQRNKGNFPGRFSGRQFSNSRSEMNVSTLELGDSALYLCASSLAGTSGGAGTGELFFGEGSRLTVL.

The CDR3 coding sequence is TGCGCCAGCAGCCTTACAGGGATGGCTGGCTACGAGCAGTACTTC. Its translation is CASSLTGMAGYEQYF. The rearrangement links TRBV5-1 to TRBJ2-7, with D possibly TRBD1 on 6 matching bases. Trimming stripped 4 bases from V and 3 bases from J, with 17 bases between. Germline CDR1 and CDR2: SGHRS and YFSETQ. This CDR3 spans 15 amino acids.

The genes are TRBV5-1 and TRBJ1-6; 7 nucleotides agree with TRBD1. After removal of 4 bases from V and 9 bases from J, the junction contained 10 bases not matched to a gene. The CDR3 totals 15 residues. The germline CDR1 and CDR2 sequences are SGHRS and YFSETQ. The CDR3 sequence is CASSETGLGGSPLHF. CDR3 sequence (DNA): TGCGCCAGCAGCGAGACAGGGTTGGGGGGTTCACCCCTCCACTTT.

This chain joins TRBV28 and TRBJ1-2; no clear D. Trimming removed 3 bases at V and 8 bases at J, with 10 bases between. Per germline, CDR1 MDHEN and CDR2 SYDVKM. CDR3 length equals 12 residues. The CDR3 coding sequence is TGTGCCAGCAGTTTTCGGAATCTGGGCTACACCTTC. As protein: CASSFRNLGYTF.

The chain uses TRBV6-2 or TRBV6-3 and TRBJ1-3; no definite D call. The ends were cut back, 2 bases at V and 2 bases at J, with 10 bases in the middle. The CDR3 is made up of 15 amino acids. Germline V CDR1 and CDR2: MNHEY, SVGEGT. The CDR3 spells CASSYSREAGNTIYF. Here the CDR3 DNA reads TGTGCCAGCAGTTACAGCCGAGAAGCTGGAAACACCATATATTTT.

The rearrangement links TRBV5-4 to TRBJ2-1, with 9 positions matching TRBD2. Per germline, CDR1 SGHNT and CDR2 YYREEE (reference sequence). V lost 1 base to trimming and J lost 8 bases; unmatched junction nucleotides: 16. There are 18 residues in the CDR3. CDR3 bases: TGTGCCAGCAGCTTGATAGGGTATCGCCGCGGGGGGGCGGATGAGCAGTTCTTC. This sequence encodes CASSLIGYRRGGADEQFF. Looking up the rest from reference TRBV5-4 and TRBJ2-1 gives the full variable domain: ETGVTQSPTHLIKTRGQQVTLRCSSQSGHNTVSWYQQALGQGPQFIFQYYREEENGRGNFPPRFSGLQFPNYSSELNVNALELDDSALYLCASSLIGYRRGGADEQFFGPGTRLTVL.

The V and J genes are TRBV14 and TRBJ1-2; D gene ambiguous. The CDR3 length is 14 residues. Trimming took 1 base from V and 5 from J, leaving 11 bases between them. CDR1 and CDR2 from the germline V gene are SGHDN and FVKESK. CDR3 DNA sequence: TGTGCCAGCAGCCAAGCTCGGATTGGGTATGGCTACACCTTC. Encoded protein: CASSQARIGYGYTF. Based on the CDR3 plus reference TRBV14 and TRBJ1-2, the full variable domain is EAGVTQFPSHSVIEKGQTVTLRCDPISGHDNLYWYRRVMGKEIKFLLHFVKESKQDESGMPNNRFLAERTGGTYSTLKVQPAELEDSGVYFCASSQARIGYGYTFGSGTRLTVV.

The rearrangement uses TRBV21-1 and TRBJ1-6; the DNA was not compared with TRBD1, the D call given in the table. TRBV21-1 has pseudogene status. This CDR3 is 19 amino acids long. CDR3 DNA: TGTGCCAGCAACCCAACAGGGGGCAACCCAAGCTCCTATAATTCACCCCTCCACTTT. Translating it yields CASNPTGGNPSSYNSPLHF.

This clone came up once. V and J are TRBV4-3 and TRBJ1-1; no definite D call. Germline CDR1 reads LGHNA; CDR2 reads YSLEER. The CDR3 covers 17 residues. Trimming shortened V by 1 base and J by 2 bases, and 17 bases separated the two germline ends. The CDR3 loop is CASSQGGFDSYNTEAFF. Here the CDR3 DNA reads TGCGCCAGCAGCCAAGGCGGGTTCGACTCTTACAACACTGAAGCTTTCTTT.

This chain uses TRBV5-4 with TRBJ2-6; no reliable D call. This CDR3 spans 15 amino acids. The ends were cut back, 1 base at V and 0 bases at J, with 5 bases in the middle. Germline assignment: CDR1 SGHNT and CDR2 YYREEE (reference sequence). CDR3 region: CASSLLPSGANVLTF. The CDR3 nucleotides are TGTGCCAGCAGCTTGTTGCCCTCTGGGGCCAACGTCCTGACTTTC.

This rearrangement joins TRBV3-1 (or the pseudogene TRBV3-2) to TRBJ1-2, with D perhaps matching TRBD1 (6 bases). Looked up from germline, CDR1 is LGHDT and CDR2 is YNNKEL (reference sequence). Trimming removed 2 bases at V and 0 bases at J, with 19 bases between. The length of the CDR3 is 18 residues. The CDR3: CASSQPSGATDSNYGYTF. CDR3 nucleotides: TGTGCCAGCAGCCAACCTTCAGGGGCAACCGATTCTAACTATGGCTACACCTTC.

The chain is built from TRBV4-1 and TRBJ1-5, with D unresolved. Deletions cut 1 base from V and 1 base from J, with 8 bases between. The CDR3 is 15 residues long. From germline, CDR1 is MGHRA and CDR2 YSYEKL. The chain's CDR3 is CASSQGLQSNQPQHF. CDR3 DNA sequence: TGCGCCAGCAGCCAAGGCTTGCAGAGCAATCAGCCCCAGCATTTT.

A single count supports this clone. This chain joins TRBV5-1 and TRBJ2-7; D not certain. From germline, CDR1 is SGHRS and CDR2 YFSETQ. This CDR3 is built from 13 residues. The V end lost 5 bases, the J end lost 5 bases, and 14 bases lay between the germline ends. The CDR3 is CASRPFKENEQYF. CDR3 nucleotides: TGCGCCAGCAGGCCCTTTAAGGAGAACGAGCAGTACTTC. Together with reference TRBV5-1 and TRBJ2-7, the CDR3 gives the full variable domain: KAGVTQTPRYLIKTRGQQVTLSCSPISGHRSVSWYQQTPGQGLQFLFEYFSETQRNKGNFPGRFSGRQFSNSRSEMNVSTLELGDSALYLCASRPFKENEQYFGPGTRLTVT.

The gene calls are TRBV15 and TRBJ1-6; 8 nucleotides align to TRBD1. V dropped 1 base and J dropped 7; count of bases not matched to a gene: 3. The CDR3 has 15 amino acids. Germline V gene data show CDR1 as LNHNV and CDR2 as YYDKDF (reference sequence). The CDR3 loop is CATSRGDRGNSPLHF. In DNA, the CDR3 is TGTGCCACCAGCAGAGGTGACAGGGGAAATTCACCCCTCCACTTT.

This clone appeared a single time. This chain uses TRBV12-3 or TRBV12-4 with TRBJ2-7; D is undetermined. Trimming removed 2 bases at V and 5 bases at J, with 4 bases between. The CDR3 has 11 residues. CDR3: CASSLYNEQYF. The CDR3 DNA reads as TGTGCCAGCAGTTTATACAACGAGCAGTACTTC.